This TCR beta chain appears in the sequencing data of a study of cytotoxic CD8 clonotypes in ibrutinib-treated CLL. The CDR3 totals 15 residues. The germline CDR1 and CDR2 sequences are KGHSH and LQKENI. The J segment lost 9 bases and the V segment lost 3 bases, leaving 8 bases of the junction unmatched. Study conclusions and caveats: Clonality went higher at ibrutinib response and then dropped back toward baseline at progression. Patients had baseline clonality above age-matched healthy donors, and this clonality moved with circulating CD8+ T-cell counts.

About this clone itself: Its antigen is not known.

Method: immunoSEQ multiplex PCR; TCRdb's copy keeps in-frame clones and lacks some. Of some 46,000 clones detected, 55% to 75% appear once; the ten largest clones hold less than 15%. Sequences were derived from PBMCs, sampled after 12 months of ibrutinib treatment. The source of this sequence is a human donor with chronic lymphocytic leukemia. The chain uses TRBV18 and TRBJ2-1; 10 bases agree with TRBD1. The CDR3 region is CASSPKRDRGGEQFF. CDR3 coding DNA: TGTGCCAGCTCACCGAAACGGGACAGGGGCGGTGAGCAGTTCTTC.